The clone carrying this T cell receptor beta chain showed up just a few times. A much larger clone is a single base away; this may be a read error. Trimming removed 4 bases from V and 7 bases from J, with 8 bases in between. Germline CDR1 reads MDHEN; CDR2 reads SYDVKM. This CDR3 has 12 residues. Documented time point: newly diagnosed GD, antithyroid drugs for less than 3 months. From RNA extracted from PBMCs, the TCR library was made. This entry belongs to a study of regulatory T cells in long-lasting Graves disease. In the study overall: Under 3 months of antithyroid drugs had been taken by newly diagnosed Graves' patients.

With iRepertoire HTBI primers and Arm-PCR of CDR3 regions, TCR beta libraries were built. Per the original methods: Overall, samples carried approximately 56 TRBV and 13 to 15 TRBJ segments. TCRdb passed the multiplex PCR reads through MiXCR, listing each CDR3 protein once. In this record, the V and J calls reflect TCRdb's handling and not the investigators' own analysis. The sample has 410,000 or so distinct CDR3 sequences, under 15% seen once; the top ten hold approximately 16%. A further study also used this sample, focusing on T cells in Graves' hyperthyroidism and ophthalmopathy. That paper adds: Patients aged 18 to 65 had newly diagnosed hyperthyroidism of under 2 months' duration. Researchers ran a first-round RT-PCR on the TCR CDR3 using the HTBI primer set.

V usage is TRBV28 and J usage is TRBJ2-1, with D hard to call. The sequences come from peripheral blood mononuclear cells (PBMCs), collected at new diagnosis, from a patient treated with antithyroid drugs. The receptor comes from a woman under 40 with Graves disease. CDR3 protein: CASSSARNEQFF. In nucleotides, the CDR3 is TGTGCCAGCAGTTCAGCTAGGAATGAGCAGTTCTTC.